This TCR beta chain is drawn from a study of cytomegalovirus exposure and HLA in healthy donors. The CDR3 is made up of 14 amino acids. CDR1 and CDR2 from the germline V gene are SEHNR and FQNEAQ (reference sequence). With 0 bases removed from V and 7 bases from J, the gap between germline ends came to 12 bases. Primers for the PCR totalled 60 Vbeta and 13 Jbeta. The method was immunoSEQ multiplex PCR; TCRdb's version includes in-frame clones alone and lacks a portion of them. The data hold under 200,000 clones, with about four fifths observed a single time. Note on this clone: Its antigen remains unidentified.

General observations from the study: When a later analysis was performed, an Asian-associated ancestry cluster reportedly had fewer N-insertions than the roughly 730-donor mean.

This receptor was identified in a woman aged 30 to 39 in good health and CMV-seropositive. The chain uses TRBV7-9 and TRBJ1-2; a weak D match, TRBD1 (6 bases). The sequenced material came from PBMCs. The CDR3, as DNA: TGTGCCAGCAGCTTAGCACAGGGCGCCTCTGGCTACACCTTC. Translated, it gives CASSLAQGASGYTF.